Included here is one T cell receptor (beta chain) sequence, with context. Its target is not known. It was version v3.0 of the immunoSEQ assay that was run at survey level. TCRdb's table, derived via immunoSEQ multiplex PCR, lists solely in-frame clones and lacks some. The sample has roughly 20,000 clones, 85% to 90% seen once. The data were obtained in a study of long-term antiretroviral therapy in people with HIV. Study in general: A decade or so separates the oldest specimens from the later 2015 immediate-ART recommendation. Findings and limits, study-wide: Researchers lacked any data on ART adherence, viral resistance or therapy changes. Upon ART, diversity increased but remained lower than transplant donor controls.

Sequences were derived from unsorted PBMCs, sampled 2.3 years after starting antiretroviral therapy. The source of this sequence is a man aged 60-69 years with HIV.

CDR3 DNA sequence: TGTGCCAGCAGCGTACAGCGTGAATCGGTTTATGAGCAGTTCTTC. Its translation is CASSVQRESVYEQFF. This rearrangement joins TRBV9 to TRBJ2-1; D call uncertain. Germline V gene lookup returns CDR1 SGDLS and CDR2 YYNGEE. Trimming cost V 1 base and J 8 bases, with 16 bases left between them. The CDR3 is 15 amino acids.